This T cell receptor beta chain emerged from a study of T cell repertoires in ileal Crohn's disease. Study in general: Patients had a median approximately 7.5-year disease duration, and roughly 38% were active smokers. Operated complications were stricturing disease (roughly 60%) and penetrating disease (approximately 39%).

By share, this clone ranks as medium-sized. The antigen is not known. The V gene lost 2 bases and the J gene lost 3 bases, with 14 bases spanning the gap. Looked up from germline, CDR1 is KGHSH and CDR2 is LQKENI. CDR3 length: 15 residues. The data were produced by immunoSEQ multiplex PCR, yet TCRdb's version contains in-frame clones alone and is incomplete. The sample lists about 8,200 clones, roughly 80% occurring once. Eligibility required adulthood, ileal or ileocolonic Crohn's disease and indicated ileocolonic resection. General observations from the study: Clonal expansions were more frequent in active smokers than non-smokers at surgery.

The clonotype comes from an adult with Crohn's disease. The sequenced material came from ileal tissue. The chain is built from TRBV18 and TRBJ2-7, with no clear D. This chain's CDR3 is CASSPGQELVYEQYF. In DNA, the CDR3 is TGTGCCAGCTCACCAGGGCAGGAACTGGTCTACGAGCAGTACTTC.